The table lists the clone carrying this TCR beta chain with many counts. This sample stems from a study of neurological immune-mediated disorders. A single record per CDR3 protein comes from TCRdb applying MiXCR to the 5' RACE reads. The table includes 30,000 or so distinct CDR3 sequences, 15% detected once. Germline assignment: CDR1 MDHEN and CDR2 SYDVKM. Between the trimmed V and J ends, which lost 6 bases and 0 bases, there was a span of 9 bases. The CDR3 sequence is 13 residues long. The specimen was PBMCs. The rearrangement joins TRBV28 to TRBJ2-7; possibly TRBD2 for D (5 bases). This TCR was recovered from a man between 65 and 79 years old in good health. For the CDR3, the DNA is TGTGCCAGCAGGGACTTCAGCTCCTACGAGCAGTACTTC. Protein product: CASRDFSSYEQYF.